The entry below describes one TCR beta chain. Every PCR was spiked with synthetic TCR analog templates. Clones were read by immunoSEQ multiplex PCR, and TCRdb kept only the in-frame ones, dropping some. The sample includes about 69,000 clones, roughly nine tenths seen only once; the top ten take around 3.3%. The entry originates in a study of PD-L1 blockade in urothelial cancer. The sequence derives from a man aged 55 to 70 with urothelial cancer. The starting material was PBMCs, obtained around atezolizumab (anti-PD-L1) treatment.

The CDR3 sequence is CASSPPQGGKKRPYNSPLHF. The CDR3 coding sequence is TGCGCCAGCAGTCCACCTCAGGGTGGAAAAAAAAGACCTTATAATTCACCCCTCCACTTT. V and J are TRBV23-1 and TRBJ1-6; D is perhaps TRBD1 (5 bases). TRBV23-1 is designated an ORF whose function remains uncertain. The CDR3 is 20 residues long. V was shortened by 4 bases and J by 4 bases, with 26 bases between the two germline ends.